Included here is one T cell receptor beta chain sequence, with context. The antigen remains unidentified. This specimen belongs to a study of PD-1 blockade in mismatch repair-deficient tumors. The CDR3 extends over 16 amino acids. V was pared by 3 bases and J by 6 bases, with 6 bases of the junction left unmatched. Per germline, CDR1 WNHNN and CDR2 SYGVQD (reference sequence). Findings of the study overall: All three positive peptides came from frameshift mutations, yielding around 150 blood TCRs. Rapid post-treatment expansion, then contraction, generally preceding radiologic response, marked tumor-resident clones.

Repertoires were generated with immunoSEQ multiplex PCR, while TCRdb's copy carries only in-frame clones and drops some. The sample holds thousands of clones, 75% to 90% seen once. Indicated time point: 10-day in vitro stimulation with candidate neoantigen peptide 7. The sample here was cells cultured in vitro, taken from a patient treated with pembrolizumab. V gene TRBV10-1 combines with J gene TRBJ2-1; 12 bases fit TRBD2. The source of this sequence is an adult with mismatch repair-deficient cancer. CDR3 DNA: TGCGCCAGCAGTGATCTAGCGGGAGGGCCGTCCAATGAGCAGTTCTTC. It encodes CASSDLAGGPSNEQFF.